The text below deals with one TCR beta chain. Its antigen remains unidentified. The donors were all Caucasian adults (living in Nashville, Tennessee). In the CD4+ fraction, cells were divided into CD45RA+ naive and CD45RA-negative memory subsets. Produced via immunoSEQ multiplex PCR; TCRdb's table is partial and in-frame only. The sample holds approximately 530,000 clones, approximately 94% seen once. V shed 1 base, J shed 1 base, and the junction held 1 base outside the gene matches. There are 15 residues in the CDR3. The germline gives CDR1 SGHAT, CDR2 FQNNGV. This record belongs to a study of shared clonotypes between healthy human individuals. Study findings and constraints: Estimated richness values were generally larger in naive subsets than in memory subsets. Generation probabilities of non-shared clonotypes were lower (relative to those shared by all four donors).

Input material: naive CD4+ T cells sorted from blood. Subset here: CD45RA+ positively selected. This clonotype was sampled from a woman younger than 45 in good health. This chain connects TRBV11-2 to TRBJ1-3, with TRBD1 matching 7 bases. The CDR3 loop reads CASSLGQGSGNTIYF. In DNA, the CDR3 is TGTGCCAGCAGCTTAGGACAGGGTTCTGGAAACACCATATATTTT.